A selection of T cell receptor beta chains follows, all from one sample in a study of T cells in Graves' hyperthyroidism and ophthalmopathy. TCRdb passed the multiplex PCR reads through MiXCR, listing each CDR3 protein once. The sample has about 620,000 distinct CDR3 sequences, about 17% seen once. The sample taken for sequencing was blood. The receptors stem from a woman aged 25 to 39 with Graves' hyperthyroidism. The conserved cysteine and the conserved F or W are not part of the CDR3 here. The D gene is left open where the match is weak.

ASGDRGLYEQY | TRBD1 | TRBV2
ASRGDRGIYEQY | TRBD1 | TRBV6-4
ASRKAGREEQY | TRBD2 | TRBV12-3/TRBV12-4
ASSWDRGNEKLF | TRBD1 | TRBV2
ASSQGQGWSNTEAF | TRBD1 | TRBV4-1
SATARPGTGSGTEAF | TRBD1 | TRBV20-1
ASSEWSQLSPYEQY | NA | TRBV6-1
SGKTSGRAYEQY | TRBD2 | TRBV29-1
AWSTDQGDTQY | NA | TRBV30
ASSFWDRASTDTQY | TRBD1 | TRBV7-2
ASSRDTYGYT | NA | TRBV2
ASSYGGTGDNEQF | NA | TRBV6-9
ASSGPGTGSTDTQY | TRBD1 | TRBV2
ASSDTGFADIQY | NA | TRBV9
ASSVEQFAYEQY | NA | TRBV9
ASSRLAEPQH | NA | TRBV6-2/TRBV6-3
SARDRFTSGTTYEQY | TRBD2 | TRBV20-1
ASSPLEALYEQY | NA | TRBV6-5
ASSFRSRQTQGNEQF | TRBD1 | TRBV12-3/TRBV12-4
ASSGNRGYGEQF | TRBD1 | TRBV2
ASSPYSYNEQF | NA | TRBV18
ASSRDIWEQY | NA | TRBV5-5
ASSEGVPILGLYEQY | NA | TRBV6-1
ASSAGPSNQPQH | NA | TRBV9
ASSYSAPASGPSYEQY | TRBD2 | TRBV6-6
ASGGAGELF | NA | TRBV28
ASSLSAGLNTEAF | NA | TRBV28
ASSFGAAAGELF | NA | TRBV5-1
SATGGGLMNTEAF | NA | TRBV20-1
ASSTGRVSYEQY | NA | TRBV19
ASSFQGNTIY | NA | TRBV12-3/TRBV12-4
ASRTALNYGYT | NA | TRBV5-1